The 9 T cell receptor beta chains presented below share a single source sample, sequenced in a study of CD8 T cells in Susac syndrome. Random hexamers were used to reverse transcribe roughly 0.45 to 1 ug of RNA. Each CDR3 protein gets one entry after TCRdb re-called the immunoSEQ multiplex PCR reads with MiXCR. The sample carries almost 450,000 distinct CDR3 sequences, 85% recorded once. The sequencing input was CD8+ T cells from PBMCs. These receptors were collected from a human donor with multiple sclerosis.

The chain carries TRBV27 and TRBJ2-2; 7 positions match TRBD1. This CDR3 is built from 14 residues. CDR1 and CDR2 from the germline V gene are MNHEY and SMNVEV (reference sequence). J gave up 5 bases and V 6 bases, and 6 bases lay outside the gene matches. CDR3 residues: CASRHRGLTGELFF. The CDR3, as DNA: TGTGCCAGCAGACACAGGGGTTTGACCGGGGAGCTGTTTTTT.

The chain employs TRBV5-1 and TRBJ2-1; tentative D call: TRBD2 (6 bases). The CDR3 has 16 amino acids. V was pared by 2 bases and J by 4 bases, with 16 bases between. CDR1 SGHRS and CDR2 YFSETQ come from the germline V gene. CDR3 in amino acids: CASSFSSGEIYNEQFF. CDR3 nucleotide sequence: TGCGCCAGCAGCTTCTCCTCGGGAGAAATATACAATGAGCAGTTCTTC.

DNA for the CDR3: TGTGCCAGCAGCTTAGACTGGGCGGGAGGACAACGCAATGAGCAGTTCTTC. This encodes CASSLDWAGGQRNEQFF. V is TRBV11-2 and J is TRBJ2-1; 8 nucleotides agree with TRBD2. V shed 0 bases, J shed 6 bases, and the junction held 10 bases outside the gene matches. The germline gives CDR1 SGHAT, CDR2 FQNNGV. The CDR3 is made up of 17 amino acids.

This chain uses TRBV29-1 with TRBJ2-2, with no clear D. V was clipped by 1 base and J by 6 bases, with 9 bases between them. There are 13 residues in the CDR3. The germline V gene has CDR1 SQVTM and CDR2 ANQGSEA. CDR3 bases: TGCAGCGTTGAAGGGAAAAGACCCGGGGAGCTGTTTTTT. This translates into CSVEGKRPGELFF.

CDR3 region: CASSGPGQLGTSGYYEQYF. For the CDR3, the DNA is TGTGCCAGCAGCGGACCGGGGCAACTGGGGACTAGCGGATACTACGAGCAGTACTTC. The rearrangement links TRBV7-9 to TRBJ2-7, with 11 bases that match TRBD2. J gave up 3 bases and V 5 bases, and 18 bases lay outside the gene matches. Germline V CDR1 and CDR2: SEHNR, FQNEAQ (reference sequence). This CDR3 region has 19 residues.

The gene calls are TRBV2 and TRBJ2-3; D possibly corresponds to TRBD2 (5 bases). CDR3 length: 17 residues. Germline values: CDR1 SNHLY, CDR2 FYNNEI. V dropped 3 bases and J dropped 0 bases, with 16 bases sitting between them. The chain's CDR3 is CASSDLGLAPSTDTQYF. The DNA of the CDR3 is TGTGCCAGCAGTGACCTTGGACTGGCACCTAGCACAGATACGCAGTATTTT.

The chain links TRBV2 to TRBJ1-1; D unresolved. CDR3 length: 13 residues. V was shortened by 6 bases and J by 4 bases, with 12 bases between the two germline ends. Looked up from germline, CDR1 is SNHLY and CDR2 is FYNNEI. The CDR3 spells CASRDEGSTEAFF. CDR3 sequence (DNA): TGTGCCAGCAGGGACGAAGGGAGCACTGAAGCTTTCTTT.

The J gene is TRBJ2-5, the V gene TRBV10-2; D perhaps matches TRBD2 (5 bases). V dropped 10 bases and J dropped 5 bases, with 11 bases sitting between them. CDR3 length: 11 amino acids. Germline V gene sequence: CDR1 WSHSY, CDR2 SAAADI. The CDR3 reads CATGPGETQYF. CDR3 nucleotides: TGCGCCACGGGCCCGGGGGAGACCCAGTACTTC.

As to this clonotype: The junction departs from the called germline gene at one end, perhaps through a read error. The CDR3 coding sequence is TGCAGCGTCGAAGACAGGGCTGAAGCTTTCTTT. Amino acids: CSVEDRAEAFF. The chain employs TRBV29-1 and TRBJ1-1, with 7 bases fitting TRBD1. The germline gives CDR1 SQVTM, CDR2 ANQGSEA. The CDR3 sequence is 11 residues long.